This T cell receptor beta chain was captured in a study of control samples from healthy donors and cancer patients. Germline V gene lookup returns CDR1 SEHNR and CDR2 FQNEAQ (reference sequence). The CDR3 consists of 13 residues. The V segment lost 5 bases and the J segment 4 bases; nucleotides outside the gene matches: 4. Clones were read by immunoSEQ multiplex PCR, and TCRdb kept only the in-frame ones, dropping some. The table has some 49,000 clones, 86% seen once. The sequencing input was PBMCs. This receptor was obtained from a woman in her forties or fifties with lung cancer. This chain links TRBV7-9 with TRBJ1-1; TRBD1 matches at 7 bases. The CDR3 coding sequence is TGTGCCAGCAGCAATACAGGGGCCACTGAAGCTTTCTTT. Protein: CASSNTGATEAFF.